This T cell receptor (beta chain) was recovered during a study of response to subunit inactivated influenza vaccine. One entry per CDR3 protein, called by TCRdb with MiXCR from the RT-PCR reads. The sample includes about 570,000 distinct CDR3 sequences, roughly 10% seen only once; the top ten take approximately 10%. The trim removed 6 bases at V and 4 bases at J, leaving 7 bases unmatched. This CDR3 comprises 16 residues. CDR1 and CDR2 from the germline V gene are MRHNA and SNTAGT. This sample also appeared in a second study, on T cells expressing NK-cell markers. That report notes: For TCR beta, cDNA was produced by 5'RACE template switching with UMIs. Six donors carried dominant NKG2C+ clonotypes that made up roughly 1.0-7.5% of their CD8+ T cells. Dominance of the CD3+CD56-NKG2C+ fraction by these clonotypes also held in several donors. The study did not resolve the HCMV specificity of expanded NKG2C+ T cell clones.

The chain links TRBV6-4 to TRBJ2-2; TRBD2 matches 11 bases. This receptor was taken from a man aged 50-60 years who received an inactivated influenza vaccine. The specimen comprised PBMCs from blood, sampled on the day of vaccination. CDR3: CASSVLAGDITGELFF. In DNA form, the CDR3 reads TGTGCCAGCAGCGTACTAGCGGGAGATATCACCGGGGAGCTGTTTTTT.